A selection of T cell receptor beta chains follows, all from one sample in a study of CD8 T cells in Susac syndrome. TCRdb fed the immunoSEQ multiplex PCR reads into MiXCR, producing one record per CDR3 protein. The sample lists about 130,000 distinct CDR3 sequences, 85% to 95% occurring once. Sequenced sample: CD8+ T cells from PBMCs. Receptors originate from a human donor with Susac syndrome. Each CDR3 is given with its conserved first and last residue. Each record gives: J gene, clone size, V gene, D gene, CDR3 protein, CDR3 DNA. A D gene is named only where the DNA matches it firmly. Clone size is given for some rows only: seen once, a few or many times, or a class if the clone is expanded.

TRBJ2-5,.,TRBV15,.,CATSRGETQYF,TGTGCCACCAGCAGAGGGGAGACCCAGTACTTC
TRBJ2-7,once,TRBV30,TRBD1,CAWRTGEWYEQYF,TGTGCCTGGCGGACAGGGGAGTGGTACGAGCAGTACTTC
TRBJ1-5,.,TRBV12-3/TRBV12-4,.,CASRDGDSNQPQHF,TGTGCCAGCCGGGACGGTGATAGCAATCAGCCCCAGCATTTT
TRBJ2-1,.,TRBV19,.,CASTLGGFTEFNEQFF,TGTGCCAGTACCCTCGGAGGGTTTACTGAGTTCAATGAGCAGTTCTTC
TRBJ1-3,.,TRBV12-3/TRBV12-4,.,CATSRGWNTIYF,TGTGCCACCTCTCGGGGATGGAACACCATATATTTT
TRBJ2-7,.,TRBV5-6,.,CASSLVVPTLGNEEQYF,TGTGCCAGCAGCTTGGTGGTCCCCACCCTTGGGAATGAGGAGCAGTACTTC
TRBJ2-1,.,TRBV12-3/TRBV12-4,TRBD1,CASSSGTEYNEQFF,TGTGCCAGCAGTTCCGGGACAGAGTACAATGAGCAGTTCTTC
TRBJ2-7,.,TRBV3-1,.,CASSQGGFYEQYF,TGTGCCAGCAGCCAAGGGGGGTTTTACGAGCAGTACTTC
TRBJ2-7,.,TRBV29-1,TRBD1,CSALTGTAYEQYF,TGCAGCGCCCTTACCGGGACAGCCTACGAGCAGTACTTC
TRBJ2-6,.,TRBV9,TRBD1,CASSVTGGAPVGANVLTF,TGTGCCAGCAGCGTGACAGGGGGCGCTCCGGTAGGGGCCAACGTCCTGACTTTC
TRBJ2-7,.,TRBV27,TRBD1,CASSLAGTGANEQYF,TGTGCCAGCAGTTTAGCCGGGACAGGGGCTAACGAGCAGTACTTC
TRBJ2-7,.,TRBV12-3/TRBV12-4,.,CASSPYGNEQYF,TGTGCCAGCAGCCCCTATGGAAACGAGCAGTACTTC
TRBJ2-7,.,TRBV7-8,TRBD2,CASSFATSGTRREQYF,TGTGCCAGCAGCTTCGCGACTAGCGGAACTAGGCGGGAGCAGTACTTC
TRBJ2-1,.,TRBV7-9,TRBD2,CASRKIAGNEQFF,TGTGCCAGCAGAAAAATAGCGGGCAATGAGCAGTTCTTC
TRBJ2-1,.,TRBV20-1,TRBD2,CSARNGLGGSEQFF,TGCAGTGCTAGGAATGGACTGGGGGGGAGTGAGCAGTTCTTC
TRBJ2-7,.,TRBV7-9,TRBD1,CASSSGQGPNPYEQYF,TGTGCCAGCAGCTCGGGACAGGGGCCTAATCCCTACGAGCAGTACTTC
TRBJ2-2,.,TRBV18,TRBD2,CASSPLRGLNTGELFF,TGTGCCAGCTCACCACTGCGGGGGTTAAACACCGGGGAGCTGTTTTTT
TRBJ2-3,.,TRBV5-1,.,CASSPDLTTTTDTQYF,TGCGCCAGCAGCCCTGACCTGACTACCACGACAGATACGCAGTATTTT
TRBJ2-1,.,TRBV5-4,TRBD1,CASSRGGLFF,TGTGCCAGCAGCCGAGGGGGCCTGTTCTTC
TRBJ1-5,.,TRBV28,.,CASKEQGGQPQHF,TGTGCCAGCAAGGAACAGGGAGGGCAGCCCCAGCATTTT
TRBJ2-3,.,TRBV3-1,TRBD1,CASSQEGDRSTDTQYF,TGTGCCAGCAGCCAAGAAGGGGACAGGAGCACAGATACGCAGTATTTT
TRBJ1-4,.,TRBV20-1,.,CSARDQGLRKKLFF,TGCAGTGCTAGAGATCAAGGGTTGCGGAAAAAACTGTTTTTT
TRBJ2-5,.,TRBV9,.,CASSKIETWGETQYF,TGTGCCAGCTCGAAAATTGAGACTTGGGGAGAGACCCAGTACTTC
TRBJ2-1,.,TRBV14,TRBD2,CASSHLGLTSGSGNEQFF,TGTGCCAGCAGCCACCTAGGTTTGACTAGCGGGAGTGGAAATGAGCAGTTCTTC
TRBJ2-7,.,TRBV7-9,.,CASSSSPSRSEWYEQYF,TGTGCCAGCAGCTCCTCCCCGTCCAGGAGCGAATGGTACGAGCAGTACTTC
TRBJ2-5,.,TRBV28,TRBD1,CASSSTGTGAQETQYF,TGTGCCAGCAGTTCCACCGGCACAGGGGCCCAAGAGACCCAGTACTTC
TRBJ1-2,.,TRBV4-1,TRBD1,CASSQESFRRTGSEDGYTF,TGCGCCAGCAGCCAAGAAAGTTTCCGGCGGACAGGCTCCGAGGATGGCTACACCTTC
TRBJ2-7,.,TRBV24-1,.,CATSDPTGTSGDEQYF,TGTGCCACCAGTGACCCGACAGGGACTTCGGGCGACGAGCAGTACTTC
TRBJ1-3,.,TRBV6-1,.,CASSPDLGLGGNTIYF,TGTGCCAGCAGCCCGGACCTTGGGCTAGGAGGAAACACCATATATTTT
TRBJ1-2,.,TRBV5-6,.,CASSLDRYGYTF,TGTGCCAGCAGCTTGGATCGTTATGGCTACACCTTC
TRBJ2-3,once,TRBV28,.,CASSLPWTRADTQYF,TGTGCCAGCAGTTTACCCTGGACCAGAGCAGATACGCAGTATTTT
TRBJ2-5,.,TRBV18,.,CASSQQDGEETQYF,TGTGCCAGCTCACAACAGGACGGTGAAGAGACCCAGTACTTC
TRBJ2-1,.,TRBV27,TRBD2,CASTPGFSGHEQFF,TGTGCCAGCACCCCGGGGTTTAGCGGGCATGAGCAGTTCTTC
TRBJ2-7,.,TRBV2,TRBD1,CASTPKTGAHEQYF,TGTGCCAGCACTCCGAAGACAGGGGCCCACGAGCAGTACTTC
TRBJ2-4,once,TRBV3-1,.,CASSQDSLLMGQENIQYF,TGTGCCAGCAGCCAAGATTCCCTCCTTATGGGGCAAGAAAACATTCAGTACTTC
TRBJ1-2,once,TRBV7-9,TRBD1,CASSPRTGDDYGYTF,TGTGCCAGCAGCCCTCGGACAGGGGACGACTATGGCTACACCTTC
TRBJ2-3,.,TRBV21-1,.,CASSISGAPSTDTQYF,TGTGCCAGCTCCATATCAGGGGCTCCGAGCACAGATACGCAGTATTTT
TRBJ2-1,.,TRBV11-2,.,CASSLFSGSRYEQFF,TGTGCCAGCAGCCTTTTTAGCGGCTCTAGGTATGAGCAGTTCTTC
TRBJ1-1,.,TRBV20-1,.,CSVGPEAFF,TGCAGTGTAGGTCCTGAAGCTTTCTTT
TRBJ2-1,.,TRBV10-2,TRBD2,CASSEPGTSASNEQFF,TGCGCCAGCAGTGAGCCCGGGACTAGCGCGAGCAATGAGCAGTTCTTC
TRBJ2-7,.,TRBV9,.,CASSVGAGTSYEQYF,TGTGCCAGCAGCGTAGGTGCGGGCACCTCCTACGAGCAGTACTTC
TRBJ2-7,.,TRBV28,TRBD1,CARSQTGTALTYEQYF,TGTGCCAGAAGTCAAACCGGGACAGCTTTAACCTACGAGCAGTACTTC